The 6 T cell receptor beta chains below come from one sample, sequenced in a study of shared clonotypes between healthy human individuals (dated by TCRdb to the early 2020s). Libraries were prepared through the immunoSEQ multiplex PCR assay. TCRdb retrieved this table from immuneACCESS and kept in-frame rearrangements only. Not all clones are present; in checked studies, unresolved V genes account for under half, and no reason is known for the remainder. Across this sample there are some 1.1 million clones, with approximately 75% seen only once. The ten most abundant clones make up approximately 0.95% of the sample. The sample consisted of memory CD4+ T cells from PBMCs. According to the study, the label for this sample's cell subset or site signals: CD45RA-negative fraction. The receptors here all came from a man younger than 35 in good health. Some clones in this sample may be carry-over from other donors' samples.

CDR3 amino acids: CASSLSGQGHYEQYF. The CDR3 region has the DNA TGTGCCAGCAGCTTGTCCGGACAGGGGCACTACGAGCAGTACTTC. V usage is TRBV11-3 and J usage is TRBJ2-5, with 9 positions matching TRBD1. The J call may be faulty, since TRBJ2-7 better matches the DNA end. Germline-derived CDR1 and CDR2 are SGHNT and YENEEA. This CDR3 comprises 15 residues.

CDR3 amino acids: CASSSRTDPIGTGELFF. The CDR3 DNA follows: TGTGCCAGCAGCTCCCGGACGGACCCCATAGGCACCGGGGAGCTGTTTTTT. This chain links TRBV9 with TRBJ2-2; no clear D gene. Trimming left V 4 bases short and J 4 bases short, with 20 bases between. This CDR3 is built from 17 residues. Germline V CDR1 and CDR2: SGDLS, YYNGEE.

The chain is built from TRBV4-1 and TRBJ1-5, with TRBD1 matching 7 bases. With 4 bases clipped from V and 3 bases from J, the junction kept 3 bases outside the gene matches. Germline CDR1 and CDR2: MGHRA and YSYEKL. The CDR3 is made up of 14 amino acids. The CDR3 DNA reads as TGCGCCAGCAGCCTAGACAGGGACAATCAGCCCCAGCATTTT. This gives the protein CASSLDRDNQPQHF.

This chain links TRBV4-2 with TRBJ1-4; TRBD1 aligns across 9 bases. V lost 2 bases and J lost 5; bases outside the gene matches: 3. In germline, CDR1 is LGHNA, CDR2 YNFKEQ. This CDR3 contains 15 residues. Here the CDR3 reads CASSQSDRGNEKLFF. In DNA form, the CDR3 reads TGTGCCAGCAGCCAATCCGACAGGGGGAATGAAAAACTGTTTTTT.

The chain combines TRBV18 with TRBJ2-2, with D unresolved. V shed 5 bases and J shed 2 bases, with 9 bases lying between them. Per germline, CDR1 KGHSH and CDR2 LQKENI. This CDR3 region has 14 residues. This chain's CDR3 is CASSSSGNTGELFF. CDR3 in DNA: TGTGCCAGCTCAAGTTCGGGTAACACCGGGGAGCTGTTTTTT.

This sequence joins TRBV5-4 and TRBJ1-2, with no clear D. The germline V gene encodes CDR1 SGHNT and CDR2 YYREEE (reference sequence). Trimming left V 4 bases short and J 3 bases short, with 16 bases between. The CDR3 totals 15 residues. The CDR3 region is CASSPLPVRDYGYTF. CDR3 DNA sequence: TGTGCCAGCAGCCCTCTCCCTGTGAGAGACTATGGCTACACCTTC.